This record covers a single T cell receptor beta chain. J lost 0 bases, V lost 4 bases, and 4 bases had no gene match. Germline V lookup: CDR1 SGHTA, CDR2 FQGTGA. The CDR3 is 16 residues long. Some clones are missing from TCRdb's copy, which holds only in-frame ones; the method was immunoSEQ multiplex PCR. Of under 85,000 clones listed, about 89% are singletons. This entry is derived from a study of Tregs in tolerant kidney transplant recipients. Here the sequenced sample was CD4+ T cells from blood, taken before the transplant. This chain links TRBV7-3 with TRBJ2-3; 10 bases agree with TRBD2. This receptor was identified in a human donor who received a combined kidney and bone marrow transplant. The chain's CDR3 is CASSSRTSGSTDTQYF. CDR3 DNA: TGTGCCAGCAGCTCTCGGACTAGCGGAAGCACAGATACGCAGTATTTT.